Each of the 25 T cell receptor beta chains below was sequenced from the same sample in a study of tumor and adjacent non-tumor tissue in lung cancer. The template was RNA from unsorted bulk tissue. The library came from three nested PCR rounds adapted from ARM-PCR protocols. Each CDR3 protein is one row after TCRdb ran MiXCR on the multiplex PCR reads. The data show 55,000 to 70,000 distinct CDR3 sequences, 60% seen once. The sample comprised lung tumor tissue. The receptors shown here come from a man in his fifties with non-small cell lung cancer.

This chain uses TRBV5-1 with TRBJ2-1; D may be TRBD1 (5 bases). V was cut by 0 bases and J by 8 bases, with 9 bases left in between. The CDR3 length is 13 residues. Germline V gene sequence: CDR1 SGHRS, CDR2 YFSETQ. The CDR3 spells CASSLVGAHEQFF. The CDR3 DNA is TGCGCCAGCAGCTTGGTTGGGGCCCATGAGCAGTTCTTC.

Regarding this clonotype: This clone may be a read error of a much larger clone one base away. CDR3 in amino acids: CASSHYVWTEAFF. The DNA for the CDR3 is TGTGCCAGCAGCCACTACGTCTGGACTGAAGCTTTCTTT. This rearrangement joins TRBV14 to TRBJ1-1; no reliable D call. Germline CDR1 and CDR2: SGHDN and FVKESK. V lost 3 bases and J 5 bases, leaving 10 bases between the germline ends. The CDR3 loop spans 13 amino acids.

The rearrangement links TRBV4-2 to TRBJ2-1, with TRBD2 identical over 7 bases. V lost 2 bases, J lost 4 bases, and 17 bases stayed unmatched. Per germline, CDR1 LGHNA and CDR2 YNFKEQ. The length of the CDR3 is 19 residues. CDR3 residues: CASSQKGGSGRAQYNEQFF. CDR3 nucleotide sequence: TGTGCCAGCAGCCAAAAAGGAGGTAGTGGGAGGGCCCAGTACAATGAGCAGTTCTTC.

This clonotype was observed a handful of times. The chain employs TRBV11-2 and TRBJ2-7; D ambiguous. V lost 2 bases, J lost 5 bases, and 7 bases lay in between. CDR1 and CDR2 from the germline V gene are SGHAT and FQNNGV. The CDR3 totals 12 residues. CDR3 sequence (DNA): TGTGCCAGCAGCTTAACCCAGGACGAGCAGTACTTC. Translation: CASSLTQDEQYF.

On this clonotype: A much bigger clone sits one base away, suggesting this may be a read error. The rearrangement uses TRBV5-8 and TRBJ2-3; the D is unclear. This CDR3 region has 14 residues. Per the germline V gene, CDR1 is SGHTS and CDR2 is YDEGEE. For the CDR3, the DNA is TGTGTCAGCAACCTAGGATTGGGCCGCGATACGCAGTATTTT. This codes for CVSNLGLGRDTQYF.

This clonotype was counted between two and nine times. The V and J genes are TRBV7-9 and TRBJ2-6; TRBD2 matches at 11 bases. V was pared by 4 bases and J by 0 bases, with 5 bases of the junction left unmatched. Per the germline V gene, CDR1 is SEHNR and CDR2 is FQNEAQ (reference sequence). The CDR3 runs 18 residues. CDR3 in DNA: TGTGCCAGCAGCTCACTAGCGGGGGCTTACTCTGGGGCCAACGTCCTGACTTTC. It specifies CASSSLAGAYSGANVLTF.

This chain links TRBV11-2 with TRBJ1-3; D is undetermined. CDR3 length: 16 residues. CDR1 and CDR2 (germline): SGHAT, FQNNGV. Trimming took 2 bases from V and 2 from J, leaving 13 bases between them. The CDR3 here is CASSLYTQITGNTIYF. CDR3 DNA sequence: TGTGCCAGCAGCTTATACACCCAGATTACTGGAAACACCATATATTTT.

This clonotype showed up just once. A much larger clonotype is one base distant, so this may be a read error. The gene calls are TRBV6-5 and TRBJ2-7; tentative D call: TRBD2 (5 bases). The CDR3 contains 16 residues. Germline CDR1 reads MNHEY; CDR2 reads SVGAGI. Trimming removed 0 bases from V and 7 bases from J, with 19 bases in between. This CDR3 is CASSYSRRGWAEEQYF. DNA for the CDR3: TGTGCCAGCAGTTACTCGAGGCGCGGGTGGGCGGAAGAGCAGTACTTC.

Details on this clonotype: A much larger clonotype is one base distant, so this may be a read error. The chain uses TRBV29-1 and TRBJ1-6, with TRBD1 matching over 10 bases. The germline V gene has CDR1 SQVTM and CDR2 ANQGSEA. The CDR3 has 13 residues. V dropped 8 bases and J dropped 7; count of bases not matched to a gene: 5. Written as DNA, the CDR3 is TGCAGCCTTGGACAGGGGGTAAATTCACCCCTCCACTTT. Encoded protein: CSLGQGVNSPLHF.

For this clonotype: A much bigger clone sits one base away, suggesting this may be a read error. V gene TRBV28 combines with J gene TRBJ1-1, with D perhaps matching TRBD1 (5 bases). This CDR3 spans 12 amino acids. CDR1 MDHEN and CDR2 SYDVKM come from the germline V gene. V was pared by 6 bases and J by 3 bases, with 8 bases between. This CDR3 is CASRDMYTEAFF. CDR3 DNA sequence: TGTGCCAGCAGGGACATGTACACTGAAGCTTTCTTT. Filled out from reference TRBV28 and TRBJ1-1, the complete variable domain reads DVKVTQSSRYLVKRTGEKVFLECVQDMDHENMFWYRQDPGLGLRLIYFSYDVKMKEKGDIPEGYSVSREKKERFSLILESASTNQTSMYLCASRDMYTEAFFGQGTRLTVV.

In regard to this clonotype: Sequence at one end of the junction differs from germline and may be a read error. The J gene is TRBJ1-1, the V gene TRBV11-1; D remains ambiguous. Germline values: CDR1 SGHAT, CDR2 FQDESV (reference sequence). The length of the CDR3 is 12 residues. The CDR3 DNA is TGTGCCAGCAGTTTAGCGGGGAGTGGACCTTTCTTT. This sequence encodes CASSLAGSGPFF. Complete variable domain (other parts from reference TRBV11-1 and TRBJ1-1): EAEVAQSPRYKITEKSQAVAFWCDPISGHATLYWYRQILGQGPELLVQFQDESVVDDSQLPKDRFSAERLKGVDSTLKIQPAELGDSAMYLCASSLAGSGPFFGQGTRLTVV.

As to this clonotype: The junction and the germline gene differ at one end; a read error may be behind it. V and J are TRBV29-1 and TRBJ2-2; D may be TRBD1 (6 bases). Germline CDR1 reads SQVTM; CDR2 reads ANQGSEA. The CDR3 loop spans 14 amino acids. The CDR3 loop reads CSTTGLGNTGELFF. CDR3 bases: TGCAGCACTACAGGGTTAGGGAACACCGGTGAGCTGTTTTTT.

This clonotype was seen repeatedly, ten times or more. This chain connects TRBV7-8 to TRBJ2-5, with no clear D. Per germline, CDR1 SGHVS and CDR2 FQNEAQ. This CDR3 has 12 residues. Between the trimmed V and J ends, which lost 6 bases and 3 bases, there was a span of 8 bases. Here the CDR3 reads CASRPIKETQYF. CDR3 sequence (DNA): TGTGCCAGCAGACCAATCAAAGAGACCCAGTACTTC. Combining the CDR3 with reference TRBV7-8 and TRBJ2-5 gives the whole variable domain GAGVSQSPRYKVAKRGQDVALRCDPISGHVSLFWYQQALGQGPEFLTYFQNEAQLDKSGLPSDRFFAERPEGSVSTLKIQRTQQEDSAVYLCASRPIKETQYFGPGTRLLVL.

This clonotype was seen at least ten times. The chain employs TRBV5-4 and TRBJ2-7; 8 nucleotides align to TRBD2. V dropped 4 bases and J dropped 3; count of bases not matched to a gene: 6. Germline CDR1 is SGHNT and CDR2 is YYREEE (reference sequence). The CDR3 has 14 amino acids. CDR3 in DNA: TGTGCCAGCAGCCCAGGCGGGGGGAGCTACGAGCAGTACTTC. As protein: CASSPGGGSYEQYF.

This clonotype appeared a few times. The chain carries TRBV28 and TRBJ1-5, with a tentative D call TRBD1 (5 bases). V lost 6 bases and J lost 5, with 8 bases in between. Germline V lookup: CDR1 MDHEN, CDR2 SYDVKM. The CDR3 totals 12 residues. CDR3 DNA: TGTGCCAGCAGAACGGGGCATCAGCCCCAGCATTTT. Protein product: CASRTGHQPQHF.

This clonotype has ten or more counts. This chain joins TRBV6-6 and TRBJ1-5, with 8 bases lining up with TRBD1. Germline CDR1 reads MNHNY; CDR2 reads SVGAGI (reference sequence). CDR3 size: 15 residues. Unmatched junction bases numbered 10, after V lost 5 bases and J lost 7 bases. CDR3 protein: CASSGTRQGRQPQHF. The DNA for the CDR3 is TGTGCCAGCAGTGGCACGCGACAGGGGCGGCAGCCCCAGCATTTT.

This chain connects TRBV6-5 to TRBJ2-5; no definite D call. CDR1 is MNHEY, CDR2 SVGAGI, per germline. The CDR3 is made up of 14 amino acids. The ends were cut back, 5 bases at V and 4 bases at J, with 14 bases in the middle. This CDR3 is CASSQQGFVETQYF. The CDR3 coding sequence is TGTGCCAGCAGTCAACAAGGTTTTGTAGAGACCCAGTACTTC.

On this clonotype itself: Its ends do not fully match the called genes, so a read error is possible. CDR3 nucleotides: TGTGCCAGCAGCTTGGTGGGCAAACAAGAGACCCAGTGCTTC. This gives the protein CASSLVGKQETQCF. This chain connects TRBV5-6 to TRBJ2-5; D is unclear. This CDR3 is built from 14 residues. From germline, CDR1 is SGHDT and CDR2 YYEEEE.

At least ten counts were recorded for this clonotype. The chain uses TRBV6-5 and TRBJ2-2; TRBD2 agrees at 9 bases. Per the germline V gene, CDR1 is MNHEY and CDR2 is SVGAGI. The length of the CDR3 is 16 residues. Trimming removed 2 bases from V and 5 bases from J; junction bases left unmatched: 6. The CDR3 spells CASSYGGGAETGELFF. The CDR3 DNA sequence: TGTGCCAGCAGTTACGGCGGGGGGGCCGAAACCGGGGAGCTGTTTTTT.

In the case of this clonotype: Just one base apart from a much larger clone, this may be a read error. The J gene is TRBJ2-4, the V gene TRBV5-6, with 9 bases identical to TRBD1. The germline V gene encodes CDR1 SGHDT and CDR2 YYEEEE. There are 15 residues in the CDR3. For the CDR3, the DNA is TGTGCCATCAGCCCGACAGGGGGGGGGCGGAACATTCAGTACTTC. Translation gives CAISPTGGGRNIQYF.

This clonotype was detected only a few times. This could be a read error, since a much larger clone is one nucleotide away. The rearrangement links TRBV29-1 to TRBJ2-7; 9 nucleotides match TRBD2. The CDR3 contains 13 residues. The germline V gene encodes CDR1 SQVTM and CDR2 ANQGSEA. V was pared by 6 bases and J by 2 bases, with 5 bases of the junction left unmatched. The CDR3 sequence: CSVISGGTYEQYF. In DNA form, the CDR3 reads TGCAGCGTAATTAGCGGGGGAACCTACGAGCAGTACTTC.

On this clonotype itself: A much larger clone is a single base away; this may be a read error. The J gene is TRBJ2-1, the V gene TRBV6-1; 8 positions match TRBD1. Germline V gene sequence: CDR1 MNHNS, CDR2 SASEGT. CDR3 length: 13 amino acids. J lost 9 bases, V lost 3 bases, and 4 bases had no gene match. The DNA for the CDR3 is TGTGCCAGCAGTGAGGGGACAGGCGTTGAGCAGTTCTTC. Amino acids: CASSEGTGVEQFF.

The rearrangement links TRBV12-3 or TRBV12-4 to TRBJ1-3; TRBD1 is a possible D gene (5 bases). The CDR3 spans 14 residues. Deletions cut 7 bases from V and 2 bases from J, with 12 bases between. The CDR3 DNA sequence: TGTGCCAGCAATTTGCGGGGCGCTGGAAACACCATATATTTT. Its translation is CASNLRGAGNTIYF.

The chain is built from TRBV7-2 and TRBJ1-1; 10 positions match TRBD1. Germline CDR1 reads SGHTA; CDR2 reads FQGNSA. Germline trimming cut 0 bases from V and 4 bases from J; bases unmatched to any gene: 23. The CDR3 extends over 22 amino acids. CDR3 amino acids: CASSLAGTGTGEQKPQFTEAFF. The CDR3 DNA reads as TGTGCCAGCAGCTTAGCGGGTACCGGGACAGGGGAGCAAAAGCCCCAATTCACTGAAGCTTTCTTT.

V gene TRBV2 combines with J gene TRBJ1-4; 9 bases fit TRBD1. Germline V gene data show CDR1 as SNHLY and CDR2 as FYNNEI. Trimming cost V 6 bases and J 8 bases; bases outside gene matches: 10. CDR3 size: 15 residues. The CDR3 reads CASRKQGARDEKLFF. The CDR3 DNA sequence: TGTGCCAGCAGGAAACAGGGGGCGCGGGACGAAAAACTGTTTTTT.